This T cell receptor (beta chain) originates from a study of CD8+ T cells in alopecia areata. Sequencing used cDNA as its template, made by extracting RNA and reverse transcribing it. The protocol was immunoSEQ multiplex PCR, while the TCRdb copy is restricted to in-frame clones and leaves out a portion. The table records about 150,000 clones, about 87% of them present only once. V lost 0 bases to trimming and J lost 5 bases; unmatched junction nucleotides: 1. Germline V gives CDR1 SQVTM, CDR2 ANQGSEA. The CDR3 spans 12 residues. The sample holds one count of this clone. This sequence was found in a human donor with alopecia areata. The chain recombines TRBV29-1 with TRBJ2-7; 7 bases agree with TRBD2. The material was CD8+ T cells sorted from blood, obtained at week 0. In DNA form, the CDR3 reads TGCAGCGTTGAAGATGGGGGGGACGAGCAGTACTTC. Its translation: CSVEDGGDEQYF.